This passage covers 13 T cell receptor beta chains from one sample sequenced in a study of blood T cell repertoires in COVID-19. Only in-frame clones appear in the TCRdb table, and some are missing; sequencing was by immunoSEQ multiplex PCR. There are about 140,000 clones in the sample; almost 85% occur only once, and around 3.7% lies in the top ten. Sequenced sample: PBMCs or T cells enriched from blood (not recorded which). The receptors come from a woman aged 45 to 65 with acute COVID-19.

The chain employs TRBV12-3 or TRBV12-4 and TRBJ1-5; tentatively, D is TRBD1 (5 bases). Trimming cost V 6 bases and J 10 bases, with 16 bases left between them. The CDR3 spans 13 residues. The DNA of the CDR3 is TGTGCCAGCAGGGGGGGACGGGGCTCACCCCAGCATTTT. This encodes CASRGGRGSPQHF.

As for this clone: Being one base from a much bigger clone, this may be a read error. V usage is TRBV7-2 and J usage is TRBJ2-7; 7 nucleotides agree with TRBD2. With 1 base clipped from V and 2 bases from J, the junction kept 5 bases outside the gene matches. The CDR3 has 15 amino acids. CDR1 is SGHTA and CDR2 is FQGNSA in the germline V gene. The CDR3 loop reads CASSLGGGIAYEQYF. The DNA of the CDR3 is TGTGCCAGCAGCTTAGGGGGAGGGATCGCCTACGAGCAGTACTTC.

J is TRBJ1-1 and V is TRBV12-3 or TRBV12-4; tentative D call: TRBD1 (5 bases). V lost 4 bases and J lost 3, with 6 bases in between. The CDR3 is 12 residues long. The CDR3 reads CASSWGDTEAFF. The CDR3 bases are TGTGCCAGCAGTTGGGGGGACACTGAAGCTTTCTTT.

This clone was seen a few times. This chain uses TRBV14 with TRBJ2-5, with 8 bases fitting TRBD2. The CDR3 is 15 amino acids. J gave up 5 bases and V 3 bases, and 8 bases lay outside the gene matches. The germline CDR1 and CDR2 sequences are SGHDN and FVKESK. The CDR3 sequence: CASSHYNGRAETQYF. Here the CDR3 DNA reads TGTGCCAGCAGCCATTATAACGGGAGGGCGGAGACCCAGTACTTC.

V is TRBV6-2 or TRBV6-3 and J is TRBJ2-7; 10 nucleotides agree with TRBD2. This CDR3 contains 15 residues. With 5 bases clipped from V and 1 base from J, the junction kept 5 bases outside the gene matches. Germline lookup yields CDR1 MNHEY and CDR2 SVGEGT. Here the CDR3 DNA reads TGTGCCAGCAGTGACGGACTAGCGGCTTCCTACGAGCAGTACTTC. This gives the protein CASSDGLAASYEQYF.

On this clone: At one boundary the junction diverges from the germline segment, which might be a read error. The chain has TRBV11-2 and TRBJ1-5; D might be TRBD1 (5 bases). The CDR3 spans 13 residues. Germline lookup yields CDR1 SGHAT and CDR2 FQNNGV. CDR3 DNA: TGTGCCAGCAGCGTAGAGTCAGGGCAGCCCCAGCATTTT. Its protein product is CASSVESGQPQHF.

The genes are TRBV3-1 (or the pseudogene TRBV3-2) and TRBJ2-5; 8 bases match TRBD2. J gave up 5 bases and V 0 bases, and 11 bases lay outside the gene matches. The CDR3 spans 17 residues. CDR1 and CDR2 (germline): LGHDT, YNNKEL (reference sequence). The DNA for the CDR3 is TGTGCCAGCAGCCAAGATAGCCCGGGAGGGCCGGGGGAGACCCAGTACTTC. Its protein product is CASSQDSPGGPGETQYF.

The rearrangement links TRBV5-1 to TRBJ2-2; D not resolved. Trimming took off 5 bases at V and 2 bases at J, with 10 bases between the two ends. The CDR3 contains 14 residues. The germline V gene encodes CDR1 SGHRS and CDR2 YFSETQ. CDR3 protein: CASRWSQNTGELFF. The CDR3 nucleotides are TGCGCCAGCAGATGGTCACAAAACACCGGGGAGCTGTTTTTT.

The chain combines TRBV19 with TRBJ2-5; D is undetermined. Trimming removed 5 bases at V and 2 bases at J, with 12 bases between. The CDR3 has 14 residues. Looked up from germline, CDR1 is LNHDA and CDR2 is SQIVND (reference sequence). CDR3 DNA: TGTGCCAGTAGTCCCGGAAGGCGGCAAGAGACCCAGTACTTC. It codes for CASSPGRRQETQYF. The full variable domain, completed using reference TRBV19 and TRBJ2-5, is DGGITQSPKYLFRKEGQNVTLSCEQNLNHDAMYWYRQDPGQGLRLIYYSQIVNDFQKGDIAEGYSVSREKKESFPLTVTSAQKNPTAFYLCASSPGRRQETQYFGPGTRLLVL.

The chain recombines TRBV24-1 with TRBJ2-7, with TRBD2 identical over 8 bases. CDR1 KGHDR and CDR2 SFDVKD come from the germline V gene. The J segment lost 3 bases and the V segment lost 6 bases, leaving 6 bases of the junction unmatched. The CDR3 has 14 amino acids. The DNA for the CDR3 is TGTGCCACCAGTCCCAGCGGGAGCTTCTACGAGCAGTACTTC. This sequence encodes CATSPSGSFYEQYF.

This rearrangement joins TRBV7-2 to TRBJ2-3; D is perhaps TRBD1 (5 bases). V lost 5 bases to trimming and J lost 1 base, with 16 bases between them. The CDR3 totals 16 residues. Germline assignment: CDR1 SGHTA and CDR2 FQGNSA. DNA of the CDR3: TGTGCCAGCAGCCAGGGTTTTTTGGTCGGCACAGATACGCAGTATTTT. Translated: CASSQGFLVGTDTQYF.

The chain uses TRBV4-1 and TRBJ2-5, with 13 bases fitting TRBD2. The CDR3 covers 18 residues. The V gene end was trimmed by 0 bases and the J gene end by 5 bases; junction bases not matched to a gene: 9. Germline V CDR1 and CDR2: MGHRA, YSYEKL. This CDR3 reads CASSQDLLAGGVGETQYF. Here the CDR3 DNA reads TGCGCCAGCAGCCAAGACTTACTAGCGGGAGGGGTTGGGGAGACCCAGTACTTC.

CDR3 residues: CASSFFGTDTQYF. For the CDR3, the DNA is TGTGCCAGCAGTTTTTTCGGCACAGATACGCAGTATTTT. The chain employs TRBV12-3 or TRBV12-4 and TRBJ2-3; no clear D gene. V lost 3 bases and J 1 base, leaving 5 bases between the germline ends. The CDR3 has 13 residues.